This T cell receptor beta chain was recovered during a study of molecular identifiers for immune sequencing clone quantification (dated by TCRdb to the late 2010s). Background on the whole study: For a replicate experiment, RNA from around 20,000 or 99,000 naive CD8 T cells was divided into five aliquots, and four of the five aliquots were sequenced. This methods study benchmarked molecular-identifier clustering-based TCR repertoire sequencing (MIDCIRS) and TCR RNA copy counting, using CD8 T cells to do so. General findings and caveats noted by the study authors: Naive libraries contained spiked-in Jurkat TCR RNA (roughly ten copies' worth), which is not part of the donor repertoire. In CMV-specific effector cells, clones with more than 20 RNA copies contained over 98% of molecules, whereas in naive cells such clones contained under 1% of molecules. A single cell's worth of spiked-in Jurkat TCR RNA was reported detectable even among 900,000 to 1,000,000 naive CD8 T cells. Modeling estimated 2.5 to 3.5 recovered TCR RNA copies per cell, compared with about 10 by digital PCR, which implies 30% to 35% capture efficiency. When barcode sub-clustering was left out, chimeric consensus sequences inflated TCR diversity, with chimeras reaching as high as 47%. Highly expanded clone sizes could be underestimated because identical TCR molecules may share a barcode.

The library was prepared using PCR. For sequencing, a NextSeq 500 was employed. Bulk TCR libraries were generated as previously described, with the TCR primers listed in Table S5 used. Total RNA was purified with the Qiagen AllPrep DNA/RNA kit. Reads from multiple sequencing runs of the same library were pooled before analysis. The paper's data handling went like this. Reads were retained only if the reads had an exact TCR constant sequence, and the retained reads were trimmed to 150 nt and grouped according to their 12-nt molecular barcodes. Reads in each barcode group were sub-clustered using a 15% Levenshtein threshold, and a quality-weighted consensus sequence was built for each RNA molecule. Non-functional sequences were excluded, and lower-count sequences lying one edit away from another sequence were also excluded. On the basis of fitting two negative binomial distributions, barcode sub-clusters with fewer than 20% of the maximum read count were discarded. TCRdb redid the processing of the public reads, applying fastp at Q25 and MiXCR, and retained in-frame beta chains. Rows with a matching CDR3 protein are joined into one entry that keeps the most common DNA and genes. The V and J calls and clone size come from TCRdb's table, not from the authors' own analysis. The sample yields about 500,000 distinct CDR3 sequences; roughly 24% were counted once. The ten largest clones represent under 0.8% of the sample.

Cut back by 1 base and 0 bases, the V and J ends lie 8 bases apart. The CDR3, cysteine through phenylalanine, is 14 amino acids long. The entry retains the CDR3 DNA only, 42 bases that are in frame from base 1. From the germline V gene, CDR1 is SGHRS and CDR2 is YFSETQ. Naive CD8 T cell libraries were made from approximately 20,000 to 1,000,000 sorted cells using 10%, 30% or 50% of purified RNA. On a BD FACSAria II, naive CD8 T cells were FACS-sorted as CD8+CD4-CCR7+CD45RA+ and collected into RLT Plus buffer. To test detection sensitivity, Jurkat RNA equal to approximately 10 TCR copies was added to samples of about 19,000-1,100,000 naive CD8 T cells. CD8 T cells were enriched with RosetteSep CD8+ T Cell Enrichment Cocktail and Ficoll-Paque, followed by ACK red cell lysis. This clonotype was seen ten or more times. Its antigen remains unidentified. One base away there is no much larger clone; base qualities are not given.

This receptor was obtained from a human donor in good health. Some libraries in this study had Jurkat cell RNA spiked in. Specimen: naive CD8+ T cells from blood, with Jurkat cell RNA spiked in. The cell subset or site label here, explained by the study, means: FACS-sorted CD8+CD4-CCR7+CD45RA+ naive T cells. Rearrangement joined TRBV5-1 to TRBJ2-7; the D gene lacks a confident call. CDR3 sequence: CASSLSQSSYEQYF. Here is the DNA: TGCGCCAGCAGCTTGTCGCAGAGCTCCTACGAGCAGTACTTC.